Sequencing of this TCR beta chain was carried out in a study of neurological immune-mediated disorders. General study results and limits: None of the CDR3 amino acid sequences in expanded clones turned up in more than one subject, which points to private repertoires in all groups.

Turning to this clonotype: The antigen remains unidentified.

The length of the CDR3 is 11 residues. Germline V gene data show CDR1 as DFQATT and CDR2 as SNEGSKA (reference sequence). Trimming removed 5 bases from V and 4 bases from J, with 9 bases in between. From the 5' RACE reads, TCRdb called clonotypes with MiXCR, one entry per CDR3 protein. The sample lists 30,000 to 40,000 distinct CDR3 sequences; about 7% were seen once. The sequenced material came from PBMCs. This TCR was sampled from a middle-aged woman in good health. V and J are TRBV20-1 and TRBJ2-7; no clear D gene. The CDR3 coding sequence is TGCAGTGCTTCGCCCTCTTACGAGCAGTACTTC. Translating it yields CSASPSYEQYF.